This TCR beta chain stems from a study of T cell responses to AZD1222 COVID-19 vaccine. Study as a whole: Second-dose intervals near 4 or 12 weeks were combined.

Germline V gives CDR1 SNHLY, CDR2 FYNNEI. The CDR3 extends over 14 amino acids. The junction had 7 bases not matched to a gene; V was cut back by 5 bases and J by 4 bases. Sequenced by immunoSEQ multiplex PCR; TCRdb stores in-frame clones only, minus some. This sample yields over 110,000 clones, of which around nine tenths are seen a single time; around 1.8% belongs to the top ten. The sequence came from an adult in good health. The chain joins TRBV2 to TRBJ1-1; TRBD1 agrees at 7 bases. The source material was peripheral blood, sampled on day 0 of AZD1222 vaccination. The CDR3 coding sequence is TGTGCCAGCAGTTCCGACAGGGTGGGCACTGAAGCTTTCTTT. It codes for CASSSDRVGTEAFF.